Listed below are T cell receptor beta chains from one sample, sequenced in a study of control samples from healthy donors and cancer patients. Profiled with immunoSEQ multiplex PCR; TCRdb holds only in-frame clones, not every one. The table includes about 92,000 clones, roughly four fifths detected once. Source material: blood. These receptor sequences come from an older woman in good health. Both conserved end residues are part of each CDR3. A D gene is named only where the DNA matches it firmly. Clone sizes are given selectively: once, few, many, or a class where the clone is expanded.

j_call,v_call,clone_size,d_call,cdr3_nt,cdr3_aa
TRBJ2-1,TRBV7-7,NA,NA,TGTGCTAGCAGTGCCGCCCGGGCAAATGAGCAGTTCTTC,CASSAARANEQFF
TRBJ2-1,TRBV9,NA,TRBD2,TGTGCCAGCAGCGTAAGGCCTGCATGGGAGGGTGAGCAGTTCTTC,CASSVRPAWEGEQFF
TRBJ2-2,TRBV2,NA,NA,TGTGCCAGCAGGACAGGAGGAGGAACCGGGGAGCTGTTTTTT,CASRTGGGTGELFF
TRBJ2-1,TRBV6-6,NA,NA,TGTGCCAGCAGTCCGGGTGGAAGCTCCTACAATGAGCAGTTCTTC,CASSPGGSSYNEQFF
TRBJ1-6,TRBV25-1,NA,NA,TGTGCCAGCAGCGAGGGTGGCTCACCCCTCCACTTT,CASSEGGSPLHF
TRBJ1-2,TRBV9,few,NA,TGTGCCAGCAGCGTAGTTCCGGACCCTAGTGGGGGCTACACCTTC,CASSVVPDPSGGYTF
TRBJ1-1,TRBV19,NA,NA,TGTGCCAGTAGTGCAGGGGAGCAACTCAGGACTGAAGCTTTCTTT,CASSAGEQLRTEAFF
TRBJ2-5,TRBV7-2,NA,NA,TGTGCCAGCAGCTATCTAGAGACCCAGTACTTC,CASSYLETQYF
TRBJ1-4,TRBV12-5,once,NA,TGTGCTAGTGGTTTGAGAGTTAGGGGAGGGGTTGAAAAACTGTTTTTT,CASGLRVRGGVEKLFF
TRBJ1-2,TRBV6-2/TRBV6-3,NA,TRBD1,TGTGCCAGCAGTTCGGACAGGGGTGGAAACTATGGCTACACCTTC,CASSSDRGGNYGYTF
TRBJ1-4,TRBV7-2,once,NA,TGTGCCAGCAGCTTAGCCGGACGGCCAACTAATGAAAAACTGTTTTTT,CASSLAGRPTNEKLFF
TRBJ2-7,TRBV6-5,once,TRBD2,TGTGCCAGCAGGCCCAGCGGGACCTCCTACGAGCAGTACTTC,CASRPSGTSYEQYF
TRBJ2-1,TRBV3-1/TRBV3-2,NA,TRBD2,TGTGCCAGCAGCCCTAGCGGGAGGGCCGGGAATGAGCAGTTCTTC,CASSPSGRAGNEQFF
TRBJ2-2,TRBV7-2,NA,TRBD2,TGTGCCAGCAGTTTTAGTAGCGGGGGGGCCGGGGAGCTGTTTTTT,CASSFSSGGAGELFF